This T cell receptor (beta chain) was recorded in a study of blood T cell repertoires in COVID-19. CDR3 length: 15 amino acids. In germline, CDR1 is SGHRS, CDR2 YFSETQ. Trimming pared 3 bases from V and 5 bases from J, leaving 14 bases between. Original methodology: By means of reference gene primer amplification, nucleated cell counts were estimated. The table came from immunoSEQ multiplex PCR; TCRdb's copy has only in-frame clones and leaves some out. That table is the source of V, J and clone size, and D and trimming were worked out from the DNA. The sample gives about 250,000 clones, 65% to 90% of which show up once; 1.5% to 2% is in the top ten. Participants, 18 to 89 years old, spanned 24 US areas.

The TCR sequence derives from a man aged 35-49 years who had recovered from COVID-19. V gene TRBV5-1 combines with J gene TRBJ1-4, with a possible D match to TRBD1 (5 bases). The sample taken for sequencing was PBMCs or T cells enriched from blood (not recorded which). The CDR3 is CASSSSGVSNEKLFF. CDR3 DNA sequence: TGCGCCAGCAGCTCGTCGGGGGTGTCGAATGAAAAACTGTTTTTT.